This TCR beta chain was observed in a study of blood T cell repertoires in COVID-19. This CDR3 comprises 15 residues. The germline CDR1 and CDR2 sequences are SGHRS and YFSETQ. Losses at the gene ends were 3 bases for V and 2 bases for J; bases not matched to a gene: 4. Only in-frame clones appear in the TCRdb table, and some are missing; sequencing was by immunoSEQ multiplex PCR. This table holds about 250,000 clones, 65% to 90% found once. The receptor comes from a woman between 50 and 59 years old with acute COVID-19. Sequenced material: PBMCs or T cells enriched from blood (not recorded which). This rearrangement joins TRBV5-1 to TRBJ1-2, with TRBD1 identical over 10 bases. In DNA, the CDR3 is TGCGCCAGCAGCTCCGCGGGACAGGGGAACTATGGCTACACCTTC. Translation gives CASSSAGQGNYGYTF.